A single sample is the source of the 27 T cell receptor beta chains below, sequenced in a study of cytotoxic CD8 clonotypes in ibrutinib-treated CLL. Assay used: immunoSEQ multiplex PCR; TCRdb lists only in-frame clones, some missing. Of around 25,000 clones detected, 69% appear once; the ten largest clones hold around 54%. This material consisted of PBMCs, taken at disease progression, from a patient treated with ibrutinib. The receptor set was obtained from a human donor with chronic lymphocytic leukemia.

This rearrangement joins TRBV5-1 to TRBJ1-4; D not resolved. Per germline, CDR1 SGHRS and CDR2 YFSETQ. Trimming removed 0 bases from V and 0 bases from J, with 24 bases in between. The CDR3 has 21 residues. CDR3 in amino acids: CASSLAWPPVLGVATNEKLFF. CDR3 sequence (DNA): TGCGCCAGCAGCTTGGCCTGGCCCCCTGTCCTCGGAGTTGCAACTAATGAAAAACTGTTTTTT.

This chain uses TRBV7-9 with TRBJ2-5, with D perhaps TRBD1 (6 bases). The CDR3 contains 14 residues. Trimming cost V 3 bases and J 0 bases, with 8 bases left between them. The V gene's germline CDR1 is SEHNR and CDR2 FQNEAQ (reference sequence). The CDR3: CASSFRTDQETQYF. In nucleotides, the CDR3 is TGTGCCAGCAGCTTTAGGACAGACCAAGAGACCCAGTACTTC.

The V and J genes are TRBV6-5 and TRBJ2-7; D is possibly TRBD2 (5 bases). CDR1 and CDR2 (germline): MNHEY, SVGAGI. CDR3 length: 14 residues. Between the trimmed V and J ends, which lost 6 bases and 2 bases, there was a span of 14 bases. CDR3 bases: TGTGCCAGCAGCCGTCCCAGCGGCCCCTACGAGCAGTACTTC. Its translation is CASSRPSGPYEQYF.

This clone was recorded a few times. The chain joins TRBV29-1 to TRBJ1-1; possibly TRBD1 for D (6 bases). Per germline, CDR1 SQVTM and CDR2 ANQGSEA. The CDR3 length is 12 residues. V lost 8 bases, J lost 5 bases, and 15 bases lay in between. The CDR3 region has the DNA TGCAGCACTTTGAAGGGGGGAACTGAAGCTTTCTTT. It encodes CSTLKGGTEAFF.

This clone turned up a few times. At one boundary the junction diverges from the germline segment, which might be a read error. The rearrangement uses TRBV7-9 and TRBJ1-1, with D possibly being TRBD1 (5 bases). Germline V gives CDR1 SEHNR, CDR2 FQNEAQ (reference sequence). The CDR3 consists of 15 residues. DNA for the CDR3: TGCGCCAGCAGCCAAGATTCGGGGGGGTACACTGAAGCTTTCTTT. Protein product: CASSQDSGGYTEAFF.

The chain has TRBV7-2 and TRBJ2-7; maybe TRBD1 (6 bases). The CDR3 totals 14 residues. V lost 5 bases to trimming and J lost 2 bases, with 13 bases between them. Germline V CDR1 and CDR2: SGHTA, FQGNSA. Written as DNA, the CDR3 is TGTGCCAGCAGCGCCGGACAGAACCCCTACGAGCAGTACTTC. Its protein is CASSAGQNPYEQYF. Together with reference TRBV7-2 and TRBJ2-7, the CDR3 gives the full variable domain: GAGVSQSPSNKVTEKGKDVELRCDPISGHTALYWYRQSLGQGLEFLIYFQGNSAPDKSGLPSDRFSAERTGGSVSTLTIQRTQQEDSAVYLCASSAGQNPYEQYFGPGTRLTVT.

The sample holds a few counts of this clone. The chain couples TRBV5-1 to TRBJ1-1; tentative D call: TRBD1 (6 bases). The CDR3 is 14 amino acids. The germline V gene encodes CDR1 SGHRS and CDR2 YFSETQ. The ends were cut back, 6 bases at V and 0 bases at J, with 12 bases in the middle. CDR3 region: CASTQGTLNTEAFF. The DNA for the CDR3 is TGCGCCAGCACTCAGGGGACTTTGAACACTGAAGCTTTCTTT.

This clone was detected a few times. J is TRBJ2-7 and V is TRBV15, with 9 positions matching TRBD2. Trimming took 5 bases from V and 6 from J; bases not matched to a gene: 8. From germline, CDR1 is LNHNV and CDR2 YYDKDF (reference sequence). The CDR3 runs to 14 residues. CDR3 DNA sequence: TGTGCCACCAGCGAAAGACTAGCGGATTCCGAGCAGTACTTC. This codes for CATSERLADSEQYF. Full variable domain (outside the CDR3, taken from reference TRBV15 and TRBJ2-7): DAMVIQNPRYQVTQFGKPVTLSCSQTLNHNVMYWYQQKSSQAPKLLFHYYDKDFNNEADTPDNFQSRRPNTSFCFLDIRSPGLGDTAMYLCATSERLADSEQYFGPGTRLTVT.

The chain joins TRBV19 to TRBJ2-2; D is possibly TRBD1 (5 bases). Deletions cut 0 bases from V and 7 bases from J, with 9 bases between. The CDR3 has 14 amino acids. Per the germline V gene, CDR1 is LNHDA and CDR2 is SQIVND (reference sequence). The CDR3 bases are TGTGCCAGTAGTATAGATCAGGGTTTCGGGGAGCTGTTTTTT. It encodes CASSIDQGFGELFF.

This sequence joins TRBV5-6 and TRBJ1-2, with D maybe TRBD1 (5 bases). V was pared by 2 bases and J by 6 bases, with 8 bases between. The CDR3 has 12 amino acids. CDR1 is SGHDT and CDR2 is YYEEEE in the germline V gene. The CDR3 sequence: CASSFREDGYTF. Written as DNA, the CDR3 is TGTGCCAGCAGCTTCAGGGAGGATGGCTACACCTTC.

The rearrangement joins TRBV5-1 to TRBJ2-3, with a possible D match to TRBD2 (6 bases). This CDR3 region has 16 residues. V shed 0 bases and J shed 4 bases, with 15 bases lying between them. Germline CDR1 is SGHRS and CDR2 is YFSETQ. CDR3 sequence (DNA): TGCGCCAGCAGCTTGGACCTGACTAGTGGTTCAGATACGCAGTATTTT. Translated: CASSLDLTSGSDTQYF.

Here the CDR3 reads CASSFGGETQYF. CDR3 bases: TGTGCCAGCAGCTTCGGGGGGGAGACCCAGTACTTC. The J gene is TRBJ2-5, the V gene TRBV7-9, with 7 bases aligning to TRBD2. Germline CDR1 SEHNR, CDR2 FQNEAQ (reference sequence). The CDR3 contains 12 residues. V gave up 3 bases and J gave up 5 bases; unmatched junction bases: 0. Full variable domain (outside the CDR3, taken from reference TRBV7-9 and TRBJ2-5): DTGVSQNPRHKITKRGQNVTFRCDPISEHNRLYWYRQTLGQGPEFLTYFQNEAQLEKSRLLSDRFSAERPKGSFSTLEIQRTEQGDSAMYLCASSFGGETQYFGPGTRLLVL.

The chain has TRBV15 and TRBJ2-1; 12 bases fit TRBD1. Germline V gives CDR1 LNHNV, CDR2 YYDKDF (reference sequence). This CDR3 is 15 amino acids long. With V trimmed by 0 bases and J by 8 bases, 2 bases remained unmatched. The CDR3 nucleotides read TGTGCCACCAGCAGAGAGGGACAGGGGGCATATGAGCAGTTCTTC. Its protein is CATSREGQGAYEQFF.

The chain is built from TRBV2 and TRBJ2-2; 9 positions match TRBD1. J lost 2 bases, V lost 8 bases, and 6 bases had no gene match. The CDR3 contains 15 residues. Germline assignment: CDR1 SNHLY and CDR2 FYNNEI. This CDR3 is CASSTGQGNTGELFF. Here the CDR3 DNA reads TGTGCCAGCTCTACGGGACAGGGTAACACCGGGGAGCTGTTTTTT.

This CDR3 is CASSQGAGVETQYF. As DNA, the CDR3 is TGCGCCAGCAGCCAAGGGGCAGGGGTAGAGACCCAGTACTTC. The chain links TRBV4-1 to TRBJ2-5, with D tentatively TRBD1 (6 bases). The germline CDR1 and CDR2 sequences are MGHRA and YSYEKL. CDR3 size: 14 residues. Trimming stripped 1 base from V and 4 bases from J, with 10 bases between.

CDR3 sequence: CASSMSAGGSEQYF. The DNA for the CDR3 is TGTGCCAGTAGTATGAGCGCGGGGGGGTCCGAGCAGTACTTC. The chain combines TRBV19 with TRBJ2-7, with 9 bases fitting TRBD2. The CDR3 consists of 14 residues. Germline V gene data show CDR1 as LNHDA and CDR2 as SQIVND (reference sequence). V trimming: 3 bases; J trimming: 6 bases; junction bases outside the gene matches: 6.

The CDR3 DNA reads as TGTGCCAGCAGTTCTCTCACCCGTAGGGAAAAACTGTTTTTT. This translates into CASSSLTRREKLFF. V and J are TRBV27 and TRBJ1-4, with unresolved D. This CDR3 spans 14 amino acids. V lost 4 bases and J lost 8, with 14 bases in between. Germline V gene sequence: CDR1 MNHEY, CDR2 SMNVEV (reference sequence).

The rearrangement uses TRBV27 and TRBJ1-2, with unresolved D. Trimming pared 5 bases from V and 4 bases from J, leaving 20 bases between. Germline assignment: CDR1 MNHEY and CDR2 SMNVEV (reference sequence). CDR3 length: 16 amino acids. CDR3 loop: CASSLRHSGFGYGYTF. As DNA, the CDR3 is TGTGCCAGCAGTCTACGACATAGCGGGTTTGGCTATGGCTACACCTTC.

V is TRBV2 and J is TRBJ2-5; no definite D call. V was cut by 3 bases and J by 3 bases, with 8 bases left in between. Germline-derived CDR1 and CDR2 are SNHLY and FYNNEI. This CDR3 has 13 residues. In DNA, the CDR3 is TGTGCCAGCAGTGATCTGGGGAAAGAGACCCAGTACTTC. Encoded protein: CASSDLGKETQYF.

The chain links TRBV2 to TRBJ1-1, with D uncertain. Trimming took off 11 bases at V and 3 bases at J, with 16 bases between the two ends. The CDR3 sequence is 13 residues long. The germline V gene encodes CDR1 SNHLY and CDR2 FYNNEI. CDR3 region: CADTVLPYTEAFF. In DNA form, the CDR3 reads TGTGCCGATACGGTTCTACCTTACACTGAAGCTTTCTTT.

The V gene is TRBV5-6, the J gene TRBJ1-2; maybe TRBD1 (5 bases). Trimming took 0 bases from V and 4 from J, leaving 13 bases between them. CDR3 length equals 15 residues. Germline CDR1 reads SGHDT; CDR2 reads YYEEEE. The CDR3 loop reads CASSLEGAHGYGYTF. DNA of the CDR3: TGTGCCAGCAGCTTGGAAGGGGCGCACGGCTATGGCTACACCTTC.

V and J are TRBV23-1 and TRBJ2-7; tentatively, D is TRBD1 (6 bases). TRBV23-1 is treated as an ORF (open reading frame) with a function not yet certain. This CDR3 is 14 amino acids long. The germline V and J ends were trimmed by 0 bases and 3 bases, with 9 bases remaining between them. The CDR3 sequence is CASSQSPGHYEQYF. DNA for the CDR3: TGCGCCAGCAGTCAATCCCCGGGACACTACGAGCAGTACTTC.

V and J are TRBV7-8 and TRBJ2-6, with TRBD1 identical over 11 bases. J gave up 3 bases and V 5 bases, and 9 bases lay outside the gene matches. The CDR3 is 18 residues long. Germline-derived CDR1 and CDR2 are SGHVS and FQNEAQ. The CDR3 DNA is TGTGCCAGCAGCCCCGGACAGGGGGCAGCAGATGGGGCCAACGTCCTGACTTTC. This encodes CASSPGQGAADGANVLTF.

The gene calls are TRBV7-2 and TRBJ2-1; maybe TRBD2 (7 bases). V was clipped by 1 base and J by 9 bases, with 16 bases between them. Germline V CDR1 and CDR2: SGHTA, FQGNSA. CDR3 length equals 15 residues. This CDR3 is CASSLEGGLSTEQFF. The CDR3, as DNA: TGTGCCAGCAGCTTAGAGGGGGGGCTCTCGACTGAGCAGTTCTTC.

This rearrangement joins TRBV5-1 to TRBJ2-7; 10 bases match TRBD1. CDR3 length: 18 amino acids. Germline V gives CDR1 SGHRS, CDR2 YFSETQ. Germline trimming cut 0 bases from V and 2 bases from J; bases unmatched to any gene: 11. CDR3 amino acids: CASSLAPLAGQGAYEQYF. DNA for the CDR3: TGCGCCAGCAGCTTGGCCCCCTTAGCCGGACAGGGGGCCTACGAGCAGTACTTC.

CDR3 sequence: CATSSYDGYGYTF. CDR3 nucleotide sequence: TGTGCCACCAGCAGTTATGACGGCTATGGCTACACCTTC. The chain uses TRBV15 and TRBJ1-2, with unresolved D. This CDR3 spans 13 amino acids. Per the germline V gene, CDR1 is LNHNV and CDR2 is YYDKDF (reference sequence). Trimming removed 3 bases at V and 4 bases at J, with 9 bases between.

The rearrangement links TRBV7-2 to TRBJ1-3, with no clear D. V dropped 1 base and J dropped 0 bases, with 10 bases sitting between them. The CDR3 sequence is 16 residues long. Germline CDR1 SGHTA, CDR2 FQGNSA. CDR3 region: CASSLVGLSSGNTIYF. CDR3 in DNA: TGTGCCAGCAGCTTAGTTGGGTTGAGCTCTGGAAACACCATATATTTT. The full variable domain, with the rest looked up from reference TRBV7-2 and TRBJ1-3, is GAGVSQSPSNKVTEKGKDVELRCDPISGHTALYWYRQSLGQGLEFLIYFQGNSAPDKSGLPSDRFSAERTGGSVSTLTIQRTQQEDSAVYLCASSLVGLSSGNTIYFGEGSWLTVV.